A selection of T cell receptor beta chains follows, all from one sample in a study of beta chain features in type 1 diabetes. Sequencing was performed with immunoSEQ multiplex PCR; in TCRdb, only in-frame clones are kept and a portion is missing. The sample comprises just over 15,000 clones, around 63% of which are singletons, and 2% to 2.5% rests with the top ten. The sequenced material came from Tregs from blood. These receptors all come from a man between 25 and 39 years old with type 1 diabetes. Both conserved end residues are part of each CDR3. Each record gives: J gene, V gene, D gene, clone size, CDR3 protein, CDR3 DNA. D genes are given only for firm matches. Only part of the rows carry a size: once, few, many, or a class if the clone is expanded.

>TRBJ2-7|TRBV18|TRBD2|-
CASSPNGRGEQYF
TGTGCCAGCTCACCCAACGGGAGGGGCGAGCAGTACTTC
>TRBJ1-2|TRBV6-5|-|-
CASSYRTGHYGYTF
TGTGCCAGCAGTTACCGTACAGGCCACTATGGCTACACCTTC
>TRBJ1-1|TRBV29-1|-|-
CSATGQNTEAFF
TGCAGCGCCACGGGACAGAACACTGAAGCTTTCTTT
>TRBJ2-1|TRBV19|TRBD1|-
CASSMGQGVEQFF
TGTGCCAGTAGTATGGGACAGGGAGTTGAGCAGTTCTTC
>TRBJ2-1|TRBV29-1|-|few
CSVTGVTGTNYNEQFF
TGCAGCGTTACGGGAGTTACAGGGACTAACTACAATGAGCAGTTCTTC
>TRBJ2-3|TRBV6-1|-|-
CASTRTGIDTQYF
TGTGCCAGCACCCGAACCGGGATAGATACGCAGTATTTT
>TRBJ1-5|TRBV2|TRBD1|-
CASSGGWTGHQPQHF
TGTGCCAGCAGTGGCGGCTGGACAGGGCATCAGCCCCAGCATTTT
>TRBJ2-4|TRBV7-9|-|few
CASSRPRGAKNIQYF
TGTGCCAGCAGCCGCCCCCGCGGGGCCAAAAACATTCAGTACTTC
>TRBJ2-7|TRBV10-2|TRBD2|once
CASQLAGGYEQYF
TGCGCCAGTCAGCTAGCGGGGGGATACGAGCAGTACTTC
>TRBJ2-6|TRBV6-1|-|-
CASSEALSGANVLTF
TGTGCCAGCAGTGAAGCCCTATCTGGGGCCAACGTCCTGACTTTC
>TRBJ2-3|TRBV30|TRBD2|-
CAWALAGAVDTQYF
TGTGCCTGGGCTCTAGCGGGAGCGGTAGATACGCAGTATTTT
>TRBJ1-2|TRBV28|-|few
CASRGGYGYTF
TGTGCCAGCAGGGGGGGCTATGGCTACACCTTC
>TRBJ2-1|TRBV5-1|TRBD2|-
CASSLGTTYNEQFF
TGCGCCAGCAGCCTCGGGACTACCTACAATGAGCAGTTCTTC
>TRBJ2-2|TRBV6-5|TRBD1|-
CATGRTGKTGELFF
TGTGCCACAGGCCGGACAGGGAAAACCGGGGAGCTGTTTTTT
>TRBJ2-1|TRBV23-1|TRBD1|-
CASALDRGHEQFF
TGCGCCAGCGCCTTGGACAGGGGGCATGAGCAGTTCTTC
>TRBJ2-6|TRBV6-6|-|-
CASSYAGNSGANVLTF
TGTGCCAGCAGTTACGCGGGCAACTCTGGGGCCAACGTCCTGACTTTC
>TRBJ2-3|TRBV7-2|-|few
CASSYSASTDTQYF
TGTGCCAGCAGCTACTCTGCTAGCACAGATACGCAGTATTTT
>TRBJ1-6|TRBV18|-|-
CASSQGSDGTNSPLHF
TGTGCCAGCTCACAGGGGTCGGACGGAACTAATTCACCCCTCCACTTT
>TRBJ1-1|TRBV6-1|-|-
CASSPSRVPNTEAFF
TGTGCCAGCAGTCCCTCGAGGGTGCCGAACACTGAAGCTTTCTTT
>TRBJ2-3|TRBV2|TRBD2|-
CASSRTSGRGTDTQYF
TGTGCCAGCAGCCGGACTAGCGGAAGGGGCACAGATACGCAGTATTTT
>TRBJ1-1|TRBV11-2|-|-
CASSLGGRMNTEAFF
TGTGCCAGCAGCTTAGGCGGCAGAATGAACACTGAAGCTTTCTTT
>TRBJ2-7|TRBV5-4|-|-
CASSFTRGGPSYEQYF
TGTGCCAGCAGCTTTACGAGGGGGGGACCGTCCTACGAGCAGTACTTC
>TRBJ1-3|TRBV6-1|-|once
CASSEATRAGNTIYF
TGTGCCAGCAGTGAAGCGACACGAGCTGGAAACACCATATATTTT
>TRBJ2-7|TRBV29-1|-|-
CSVSGTLGYEQYF
TGCAGCGTCTCAGGCACCTTAGGCTACGAGCAGTACTTC
>TRBJ2-1|TRBV9|-|-
CASSAPPSLYNEQFF
TGTGCCAGCAGCGCCCCCCCGTCTCTATACAATGAGCAGTTCTTC
>TRBJ2-6|TRBV7-6|-|-
CASSFIQGSSGANVLTF
TGTGCCAGCAGCTTTATACAGGGTAGCTCTGGGGCCAACGTCCTGACTTTC
>TRBJ2-1|TRBV11-2|TRBD2|-
CASSLDRLAGGPGQFF
TGTGCCAGCAGCTTAGATCGGCTAGCGGGAGGGCCGGGGCAGTTCTTC
>TRBJ2-7|TRBV19|TRBD2|-
CASSISGLAGEQYF
TGTGCCAGTAGTATATCGGGACTAGCGGGCGAGCAGTACTTC
>TRBJ2-7|TRBV5-1|TRBD2|-
CASSESPSGAGEQYF
TGCGCCAGCAGCGAGAGCCCTAGCGGGGCGGGAGAGCAGTACTTC
>TRBJ2-7|TRBV5-5|TRBD2|-
CASSLAPSGIYEQYF
TGTGCCAGCAGCTTGGCGCCTAGCGGGATCTACGAGCAGTACTTC
>TRBJ2-2|TRBV7-2|TRBD2|few
CASSSPSGTNTGELFF
TGTGCCAGCAGCTCACCTAGCGGGACGAACACCGGGGAGCTGTTTTTT
>TRBJ2-5|TRBV30|-|-
CAWAGYTTQYF
TGTGCCTGGGCAGGGTATACGACCCAGTACTTC
>TRBJ2-5|TRBV29-1|-|few
CSALGAWETQYF
TGCAGCGCCCTTGGGGCATGGGAGACCCAGTACTTC
>TRBJ1-2|TRBV27|-|-
CASSLSGRAHYGYTF
TGTGCCAGCAGTTTATCGGGCAGGGCCCATTATGGCTACACCTTC
>TRBJ2-2|TRBV5-1|-|-
CASSLAGDNTGELFF
TGCGCCAGCAGCTTGGCGGGGGACAACACCGGGGAGCTGTTTTTT
>TRBJ2-6|TRBV10-3|TRBD1|few
CAIKGQGALGANILTF
TGTGCCATCAAGGGACAGGGGGCGCTTGGGGCCAACATCCTGACTTTC
>TRBJ2-7|TRBV7-2|TRBD2|-
CASSLVTSGVPYEQYF
TGTGCCAGCAGCTTAGTGACTAGCGGGGTACCCTACGAGCAGTACTTC
>TRBJ2-2|TRBV7-2|-|-
CASSPLLASTGELFF
TGTGCCAGCAGCCCCCTTCTAGCTAGCACCGGGGAGCTGTTTTTT
>TRBJ1-1|TRBV5-6|-|-
CASSRRQGVTEAFF
TGTGCCAGCAGTCGTCGCCAGGGTGTTACTGAAGCTTTCTTT
>TRBJ2-5|TRBV18|-|-
CASSRIPGVRETQYF
TGTGCCAGCTCACGTATACCGGGGGTAAGAGAGACCCAGTACTTC
>TRBJ2-3|TRBV4-1|TRBD1|-
CASSQGRDRGWDTQYF
TGCGCCAGCAGCCAAGGCCGGGACAGGGGGTGGGATACGCAGTATTTT
>TRBJ2-1|TRBV9|TRBD2|-
CASSVGLAGATEQFF
TGTGCCAGCAGCGTAGGACTAGCGGGAGCCACTGAGCAGTTCTTC
>TRBJ1-2|TRBV7-2|TRBD1|-
CASSFGYRGDGYTF
TGTGCCAGCAGCTTCGGCTACAGGGGGGATGGCTACACCTTC
>TRBJ2-5|TRBV10-3|TRBD1|few
CAIKGQVEQTQYF
TGTGCCATCAAAGGACAGGTGGAACAGACCCAGTACTTC